One and the same sample provided the 9 T cell receptor beta chains below, sequenced in a study of blood T cells in healthy people across ages. Alongside a J-beta primer mix, a sample-barcoded 5' primer served in a second PCR lasting roughly 7 to 11 cycles. One entry per CDR3 protein results from TCRdb running MiXCR on the 5' RACE reads. The table shows about 640,000 distinct CDR3 sequences, with 45% to 65% occurring only once. The sequenced sample consisted of blood. Every receptor here comes from a man aged 60 to 75 in good health.

The chain links TRBV6-5 to TRBJ2-5; D uncertain. From germline, CDR1 is MNHEY and CDR2 SVGAGI. This CDR3 contains 15 residues. Trimming shortened V by 2 bases and J by 0 bases, and 10 bases separated the two germline ends. The CDR3 here is CASSYQRGDQETQYF. The CDR3 region has the DNA TGTGCCAGCAGTTACCAGCGTGGAGACCAAGAGACCCAGTACTTC.

A note on this clonotype: It may be a read error: a sequence one base away is much more abundant. The chain combines TRBV2 with TRBJ2-7; no clear D. Germline CDR1 is SNHLY and CDR2 is FYNNEI. The CDR3 extends over 13 amino acids. Trimming cost V 3 bases and J 0 bases, with 6 bases left between them. CDR3 sequence: CASSDSSSYEQYF. The CDR3 nucleotides read TGTGCCAGCAGTGACAGTAGCTCCTACGAGCAGTACTTC.

Here the CDR3 DNA reads TGTGCCAGCAGCGAAGAGGGCCACGAGCAGTACTTC. Translating it yields CASSEEGHEQYF. The J gene is TRBJ2-7, the V gene TRBV6-6; a weak D match, TRBD2 (5 bases). Trimming shortened V by 6 bases and J by 5 bases, and 11 bases separated the two germline ends. CDR3 size: 12 residues. Germline V gives CDR1 MNHNY, CDR2 SVGAGI (reference sequence).

This clonotype has just a few counts. CDR3 DNA: TGTGCCACCGGACAGGGGCGCTACAATGAGCAGTTCTTC. Translating it yields CATGQGRYNEQFF. The chain is built from TRBV24-1 and TRBJ2-1, with 9 nucleotides matching TRBD1. CDR1 is KGHDR, CDR2 SFDVKD, per germline. With 9 bases clipped from V and 3 bases from J, the junction kept 2 bases outside the gene matches. There are 13 residues in the CDR3.

This chain links TRBV20-1 with TRBJ2-5; D gene unclear. V lost 4 bases and J lost 1, with 7 bases in between. Germline CDR1 reads DFQATT; CDR2 reads SNEGSKA (reference sequence). CDR3 length: 12 amino acids. CDR3 in DNA: TGCAGTGCTATCGCTAGCCAAGAGACCCAGTACTTC. This codes for CSAIASQETQYF.

This rearrangement joins TRBV5-5 to TRBJ1-2; 8 bases are a match to TRBD1. Trimming at V came to 0 bases and at J to 2 bases, leaving 9 bases not matched to a gene. The CDR3 totals 17 residues. The germline gives CDR1 SGHKS, CDR2 YYEKEE (reference sequence). As DNA, the CDR3 is TGTGCCAGCAGCTTGGTGACCTTCGGACAGGGAAACTATGGCTACACCTTC. Protein: CASSLVTFGQGNYGYTF.

Details on this clonotype: Because the CDR3's place on the DNA is in doubt, the DNA is left out and the CDR3 is given as listed by TCRdb. V gene TRBV21-1 combines with J gene TRBJ2-2; the table assigns TRBD1, which was not confirmed against the DNA. TRBV21-1 is given as a pseudogene. The CDR3 length is 15 residues, termini included. CDR3: CASRWGQGNTGELFF.

CDR3 amino acids: CASSPEGRNTGELFF. DNA of the CDR3: TGCGCCAGCAGCCCGGAGGGCAGAAACACCGGGGAGCTGTTTTTT. The gene calls are TRBV5-1 and TRBJ2-2; D possibly corresponds to TRBD2 (6 bases). Germline values: CDR1 SGHRS, CDR2 YFSETQ. CDR3 length: 15 amino acids. Trimming removed 4 bases at V and 2 bases at J, with 12 bases between.

V is TRBV6-1 and J is TRBJ2-7, with 7 bases that match TRBD1. The CDR3 sequence is 15 residues long. The V gene end was trimmed by 4 bases and the J gene end by 2 bases; junction bases not matched to a gene: 8. CDR1 is MNHNS and CDR2 is SASEGT in the germline V gene. CDR3 loop: CASSVVRQGTYEQYF. CDR3 bases: TGTGCCAGCAGTGTGGTCCGACAGGGCACCTACGAGCAGTACTTC.